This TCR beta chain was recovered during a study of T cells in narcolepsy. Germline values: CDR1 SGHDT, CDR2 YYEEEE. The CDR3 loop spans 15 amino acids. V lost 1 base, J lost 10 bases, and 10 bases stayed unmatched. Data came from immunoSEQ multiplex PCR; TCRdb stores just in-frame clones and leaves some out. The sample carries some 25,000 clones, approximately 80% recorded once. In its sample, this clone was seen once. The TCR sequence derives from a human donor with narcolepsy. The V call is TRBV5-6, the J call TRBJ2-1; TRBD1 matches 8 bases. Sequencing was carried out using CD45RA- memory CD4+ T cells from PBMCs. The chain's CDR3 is CASSLSPGGAGEQFF. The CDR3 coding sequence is TGTGCCAGCAGCTTGTCACCAGGGGGCGCGGGGGAGCAGTTCTTC.